Listed below are T cell receptor beta chains from one sample, sequenced in a study of T cells after yellow fever vaccination. MiXCR, applied by TCRdb to the 5' RACE reads, yields one record per CDR3 protein. The table records 310,000 or so distinct CDR3 sequences, 3.6% of them present only once. Sequences were derived from PBMCs, sampled on the day of the yellow fever booster vaccination. The receptors derive from a man aged 18 to 35 who received the YFV17D yellow fever vaccine. Each CDR3 is given with its conserved first and last residue. D genes are given only for firm matches. Where a row states a size, it is once, few, many or the class of an expanded clone; other rows omit it.

NA | many | TRBJ1-1 | TRBV11-2 | CASSLDTAEAFF | TGTGCCAGCAGCTTAGATACAGCCGAAGCTTTCTTT
NA | NA | TRBJ2-5 | TRBV20-1 | CSASGRETQYF | TGCAGTGCTAGTGGGAGGGAGACCCAGTACTTC
NA | many | TRBJ1-1 | TRBV20-1 | CSARDREIWTAEAFF | TGCAGTGCTAGAGATCGGGAGATTTGGACGGCTGAAGCTTTCTTT
NA | few | TRBJ2-1 | TRBV29-1 | CSVEDLSAHSSYNEQFF | TGCAGCGTTGAAGATCTTTCAGCTCACAGCTCCTACAATGAGCAGTTCTTC
NA | many | TRBJ2-1 | TRBV5-6 | CASSWLKGGSSYNEQFF | TGTGCCAGCAGCTGGCTTAAGGGCGGCAGCTCCTACAATGAGCAGTTCTTC
TRBD2 | many | TRBJ2-2 | TRBV6-2/TRBV6-3 | CASGFPRRGGRSNGELFF | TGTGCCAGCGGCTTCCCCCGGCGGGGGGGCCGTAGTAACGGGGAGCTGTTTTTT
TRBD1 | many | TRBJ2-5 | TRBV24-1 | CATSDPGQGAETQYF | TGTGCCACCAGTGACCCGGGACAGGGGGCAGAGACCCAGTACTTC
NA | many | TRBJ1-5 | TRBV6-2/TRBV6-3 | CASSYSPDSRQPQHF | TGTGCCAGCAGTTACTCCCCGGACAGCAGGCAGCCCCAGCATTTT
NA | many | TRBJ2-2 | TRBV4-1 | CASSQATGAGELFF | TGCGCCAGCAGCCAAGCCACAGGTGCCGGGGAGCTGTTTTTT
NA | few | TRBJ1-2 | TRBV12-3/TRBV12-4 | CASRDQRSLLYGYTF | TGTGCCAGCAGAGACCAAAGATCTCTCCTATATGGCTACACCTTC
NA | many | TRBJ2-5 | TRBV12-3/TRBV12-4 | CASSLVPIGTQYF | TGTGCCAGCAGTTTAGTCCCCATCGGGACCCAGTACTTC
TRBD2 | many | TRBJ2-7 | TRBV12-3/TRBV12-4 | CASSPLIFGGTYEQYF | TGTGCCAGCAGTCCCCTTATCTTCGGGGGGACGTACGAGCAGTACTTC
NA | many | TRBJ2-7 | TRBV5-1 | CASSLGQLQGEQYF | TGCGCCAGCAGCCTAGGGCAGTTACAAGGCGAGCAGTACTTC
NA | many | TRBJ2-7 | TRBV27 | CARALYEQYF | TGTGCCAGGGCCCTCTACGAGCAGTACTTC
TRBD1 | many | TRBJ2-1 | TRBV11-1 | CASSIISGQGVEQFF | TGTGCCAGCAGCATTATCTCCGGACAGGGGGTCGAGCAGTTCTTC
NA | NA | TRBJ2-1 | TRBV20-1 | CSATVGGRDYNEQFF | TGCAGTGCCACAGTCGGGGGGCGCGATTACAATGAGCAGTTCTTC
NA | many | TRBJ2-1 | TRBV11-2 | CASSQARHNEQFF | TGTGCCAGCAGCCAGGCGCGTCACAATGAGCAGTTCTTC
TRBD2 | many | TRBJ2-1 | TRBV5-1 | CASSQGLAVYNEQFF | TGCGCCAGCAGCCAGGGACTAGCGGTCTACAATGAGCAGTTCTTC
NA | NA | TRBJ1-5 | TRBV5-5 | CASSLAGGRRQPQHF | TGTGCCAGCAGCTTGGCGGGGGGCCGACGTCAGCCCCAGCATTTT
NA | many | TRBJ2-3 | TRBV12-3/TRBV12-4 | CASTAGPLVTDTQYF | TGTGCCAGCACCGCGGGACCCTTGGTCACAGATACGCAGTATTTT
TRBD1 | few | TRBJ2-7 | TRBV5-1 | CASSLSSVQGDLSYEQYF | TGCGCCAGCAGCTTGAGTTCTGTACAGGGGGACCTTTCCTACGAGCAGTACTTC
NA | many | TRBJ2-3 | TRBV7-9 | CASSLIADTQYF | TGTGCCAGCAGCTTAATCGCAGATACGCAGTATTTT
NA | many | TRBJ2-1 | TRBV12-3/TRBV12-4 | CASSGGQHEQFF | TGTGCCAGCAGTGGCGGACAGCATGAGCAGTTCTTC
TRBD2 | many | TRBJ2-5 | TRBV20-1 | CSAPGSLAGGKETQYF | TGCAGTGCTCCGGGGTCGCTAGCGGGGGGGAAAGAGACCCAGTACTTC